This T cell receptor (beta chain) emerged from a study of neurological immune-mediated disorders. About the study: Of the 35 or so patients who had multiple sclerosis, about 30 had the relapsing-remitting form and 3 had the secondary progressive form. Study observations and caveats: No link was found between any clinical or MRI feature and the multiple sclerosis repertoire cluster.

Germline assignment: CDR1 LGHDT and CDR2 YNNKEL (reference sequence). The germline V and J ends were trimmed by 1 base and 0 bases, with 6 bases remaining between them. This CDR3 has 14 amino acids. The table lists this clonotype with many counts. Antigen unknown. TCRdb itself ran the 5' RACE reads through MiXCR, one entry per CDR3 protein. This table has some 66,000 distinct CDR3 sequences, 4.5% appearing once. PBMCs stored at -80 C, 2 million in total, were the source of the unsorted libraries. Sequencing used PBMCs. V usage is TRBV3-1 and J usage is TRBJ1-1; D gene uncertain. This receptor was obtained from a man younger than 45 with multiple sclerosis. CDR3 residues: CASSQGYLNTEAFF. CDR3 bases: TGTGCCAGCAGCCAAGGATATCTGAACACTGAAGCTTTCTTT.